These 5 T cell receptor beta chains were all obtained from the same sample, sequenced in a study of vaccination and CD4 T cells after COVID-19. These TCRs' antigens remain unknown. The time point: late sampling 161 to 241 days after vaccination in a few convalescent patients. Described treatment: roughly nine-day PBMC culture with coronavirus spike peptide pools or control peptides (ViraFEST assay). An Oncomine TCR Beta short-read assay was used to sequence the DNA from cultured CD4+ T cells. Each CDR3 protein is one row after TCRdb ran MiXCR on the PCR reads. The sample records tens of thousands of distinct CDR3 sequences, roughly a third being singletons. Sequencing was performed on CD4+ T cells from blood, cultured in vitro, taken about 7 months after SARS-CoV-2 vaccination. The receptors stem from a human donor who had recovered from COVID-19.

The V and J genes are TRBV5-4 and TRBJ2-7; 7 bases fit TRBD1. V lost 4 bases, J lost 1 base, and 2 bases stayed unmatched. The length of the CDR3 is 13 residues. Germline loops: CDR1 SGHNT, CDR2 YYREEE (reference sequence). The CDR3 region has the DNA TGTGCCAGCAGCCGACAGGGATCCTACGAGCAGTACTTC. It is translated as CASSRQGSYEQYF.

This clonotype was detected only a few times. This chain joins TRBV7-2 and TRBJ2-3, with D possibly being TRBD1 or TRBD2 (5 bases each). There are 15 residues in the CDR3. CDR1 is SGHTA and CDR2 is FQGNSA in the germline V gene. V lost 3 bases to trimming and J lost 2 bases, with 12 bases between them. CDR3 nucleotides: TGTGCCAGCAGCTTTAGAGGGGACCCCACAGATACGCAGTATTTT. Translation gives CASSFRGDPTDTQYF.

This clonotype was counted between two and nine times. The chain links TRBV6-1 to TRBJ1-5; a possible D gene is TRBD1 (5 bases). The CDR3 runs to 15 residues. Germline V gene sequence: CDR1 MNHNS, CDR2 SASEGT. V was shortened by 6 bases and J by 2 bases, with 14 bases between the two germline ends. As DNA, the CDR3 is TGTGCCAGCAGATCACCCGGGGCAGGCAATCAGCCCCAGCATTTT. It specifies CASRSPGAGNQPQHF.

This chain connects TRBV28 to TRBJ2-7, with D unclear. The V and J ends lost 9 bases and 3 bases respectively, with 9 bases between them. The CDR3 contains 11 residues. Per germline, CDR1 MDHEN and CDR2 SYDVKM. CDR3 nucleotides: TGTGCCAGTGGCCAATTCTACGAGCAGTACTTC. Protein: CASGQFYEQYF.

In its sample, this clonotype was seen a few times. The rearrangement joins TRBV7-8 to TRBJ2-7; tentatively, D is TRBD2 (7 bases). V shed 6 bases and J shed 3 bases, with 18 bases lying between them. The germline V gene encodes CDR1 SGHVS and CDR2 FQNEAQ. The CDR3 totals 15 residues. CDR3 in amino acids: CASSLGGVVSYEQYF. CDR3 DNA sequence: TGTGCCAGCAGTCTAGGGGGGGTGGTTAGCTACGAGCAGTACTTC.